This T cell receptor (beta chain) was recorded in a study of T cell responses to AZD1222 COVID-19 vaccine. Study conclusions and caveats: CD4 TCRs linked to vaccination spanned spike, dominating at 160-218 and 743-854. Within unmutated variant regions lay the reported targets of nearly half of spike-specific TCRs.

In regard to this clone: As yet, its antigen is unknown.

Germline CDR1 and CDR2: SNHLY and FYNNEI. Trimming removed 0 bases from V and 0 bases from J; junction bases left unmatched: 8. The CDR3 has 19 amino acids. Timing groups of about 4 and about 12 weeks for second doses were pooled. TCRdb's table, derived via immunoSEQ multiplex PCR, lists solely in-frame clones and lacks some. The data contain some 150,000 clones, around 92% of them seen just once; the ten biggest clones take up roughly 3.6%. This chain joins TRBV2 and TRBJ2-2; 9 bases are shared with TRBD2. This specimen was peripheral blood, taken 28 days after the second AZD1222 dose. This TCR was sampled from an adult who received the AZD1222 COVID-19 vaccine. CDR3 region: CASSEALAGPMSNTGELFF. In DNA form, the CDR3 reads TGTGCCAGCAGTGAAGCGCTAGCGGGGCCAATGTCGAACACCGGGGAGCTGTTTTTT.